The 28 T cell receptor beta chains below all came from one sample that was sequenced in a study of shared clonotypes between healthy human individuals. Using immunoSEQ multiplex PCR, the repertoire was profiled, and TCRdb retains in-frame clones only, with some absent. The data show around 370,000 clones, about 96% seen once. Sequenced material: memory CD8+ T cells sorted from blood. Sample subset: CD45RO+ cells pooled with CCR7-negative TemRA cells. The receptors come from a man aged 25 to 40 in good health.

The chain is built from TRBV5-1 and TRBJ2-7, with D perhaps TRBD1 (6 bases). Germline V lookup: CDR1 SGHRS, CDR2 YFSETQ. CDR3 length: 14 amino acids. The V end was cut by 3 bases, the J end by 0 bases, with 10 bases between. The CDR3 spells CASSSGTPSYEQYF. CDR3 sequence (DNA): TGCGCCAGCAGCTCCGGGACACCCTCCTACGAGCAGTACTTC.

The chain combines TRBV9 with TRBJ1-2; a possible D gene is TRBD1 (5 bases). With 4 bases removed from V and 4 bases from J, the gap between germline ends came to 11 bases. This CDR3 contains 13 residues. CDR1 is SGDLS and CDR2 is YYNGEE in the germline V gene. In DNA, the CDR3 is TGTGCCAGCAGCCCAGGGACGACCTATGGCTACACCTTC. This translates into CASSPGTTYGYTF. The entire variable domain, with the rest obtained from reference TRBV9 and TRBJ1-2, is as follows: DSGVTQTPKHLITATGQRVTLRCSPRSGDLSVYWYQQSLDQGLQFLIQYYNGEERAKGNILERFSAQQFPDLHSELNLSSLELGDSALYFCASSPGTTYGYTFGSGTRLTVV.

The rearrangement links TRBV4-1 to TRBJ2-3; D unresolved. In germline, CDR1 is MGHRA, CDR2 YSYEKL. V was clipped by 0 bases and J by 0 bases, with 4 bases between them. The CDR3 contains 14 residues. Written as DNA, the CDR3 is TGCGCCAGCAGCCAAGATCTGAGCACAGATACGCAGTATTTT. Residues: CASSQDLSTDTQYF.

V usage is TRBV28 and J usage is TRBJ2-7, with unresolved D. The CDR3 runs 15 residues. Germline V CDR1 and CDR2: MDHEN, SYDVKM. V was clipped by 3 bases and J by 2 bases, with 14 bases between them. The CDR3 region is CASSFKFSLTYEQYF. For the CDR3, the DNA is TGTGCCAGCAGTTTTAAGTTCTCGCTAACCTACGAGCAGTACTTC.

This clone appeared once. The V and J genes are TRBV19 and TRBJ2-7; the match to TRBD2 covers 9 bases. Germline CDR1 reads LNHDA; CDR2 reads SQIVND (reference sequence). The CDR3 runs to 13 residues. Losses at the gene ends were 6 bases for V and 3 bases for J; bases not matched to a gene: 3. CDR3 nucleotide sequence: TGTGCCAGTAGCCTAGCGGGGAACTACGAGCAGTACTTC. This translates into CASSLAGNYEQYF.

In this sample, this clone turned up once. CDR3 nucleotide sequence: TGTGCCAGCAGCTTAGTAGGGGACAGGGAAGGCTACACCTTC. Protein: CASSLVGDREGYTF. The chain couples TRBV7-8 to TRBJ1-2; TRBD1 aligns across 9 bases. The CDR3 sequence is 14 residues long. Looked up from germline, CDR1 is SGHVS and CDR2 is FQNEAQ. Germline trimming cut 1 base from V and 8 bases from J; bases unmatched to any gene: 5. The full variable domain, its missing parts supplied by reference TRBV7-8 and TRBJ1-2, is GAGVSQSPRYKVAKRGQDVALRCDPISGHVSLFWYQQALGQGPEFLTYFQNEAQLDKSGLPSDRFFAERPEGSVSTLKIQRTQQEDSAVYLCASSLVGDREGYTFGSGTRLTVV.

The V call is TRBV30, the J call TRBJ2-3; D unresolved. CDR3 size: 14 residues. Germline V gene sequence: CDR1 GTSNPN, CDR2 SVGIG (reference sequence). The V gene lost 4 bases and the J gene lost 0 bases, with 11 bases spanning the gap. The DNA of the CDR3 is TGTGCCTGGAAAGCAGGCTTCAGCACAGATACGCAGTATTTT. It codes for CAWKAGFSTDTQYF.

This clone was seen a few times. The rearrangement uses TRBV7-2 and TRBJ2-1; possible D gene TRBD2, 5 bases. V was shortened by 1 base and J by 7 bases, with 14 bases between the two germline ends. From germline, CDR1 is SGHTA and CDR2 FQGNSA. The CDR3 length is 15 residues. CDR3 bases: TGTGCCAGCAGCTTAGAAAGCGGCCCGGGGAATGAGCAGTTCTTC. Its translation is CASSLESGPGNEQFF.

The V gene is TRBV18, the J gene TRBJ1-1, with TRBD1 as a possible D gene (6 bases). Germline CDR1 and CDR2: KGHSH and LQKENI. Trimming stripped 3 bases from V and 1 base from J, with 9 bases between. The CDR3 is 14 residues long. Written as DNA, the CDR3 is TGTGCCAGCTCACCGGGGGCAGGGAACACTGAAGCTTTCTTT. Amino acid sequence: CASSPGAGNTEAFF.

V and J are TRBV21-1 and TRBJ2-3; the table gives TRBD2 as D, unverified against the DNA. TRBV21-1 is noted as a pseudogene. The CDR3 consists of 15 residues. The CDR3 sequence: CASALTGGDTDTQYF. The CDR3 nucleotides read TGTGCCAGCGCCTTAACTGGGGGGGACACAGATACGCAGTATTTT.

This CDR3 reads CASSIQLGAHNQPQHF. The CDR3 coding sequence is TGTGCCAGTAGTATACAGCTCGGGGCCCACAATCAGCCCCAGCATTTT. This chain joins TRBV19 and TRBJ1-5; D might be TRBD1 (5 bases). In germline, CDR1 is LNHDA, CDR2 SQIVND (reference sequence). V lost 2 bases, J lost 3 bases, and 14 bases lay in between. The CDR3 runs to 16 residues.

The chain uses TRBV4-1 and TRBJ2-1, with D possibly called TRBD1 or TRBD2 (6 bases each). This CDR3 has 16 amino acids. From germline, CDR1 is MGHRA and CDR2 YSYEKL. Trimming shortened V by 1 base and J by 8 bases, and 18 bases separated the two germline ends. Here the CDR3 DNA reads TGCGCCAGCAGCCAAGTGGGGGGCAGGGGAGGAGATGAGCAGTTCTTC. As protein: CASSQVGGRGGDEQFF.

The rearrangement uses TRBV7-9 and TRBJ2-3; 12 bases match TRBD2. Germline V gene data show CDR1 as SEHNR and CDR2 as FQNEAQ (reference sequence). The ends lost 4 bases at V and 6 bases at J; junction bases unmatched: 2. This CDR3 is built from 14 residues. The CDR3 sequence is CASSWTSGADTQYF. CDR3 in DNA: TGTGCCAGCAGCTGGACTAGCGGGGCGGATACGCAGTATTTT. The whole variable domain, remainder taken from reference TRBV7-9 and TRBJ2-3, is DTGVSQNPRHKITKRGQNVTFRCDPISEHNRLYWYRQTLGQGPEFLTYFQNEAQLEKSRLLSDRFSAERPKGSFSTLEIQRTEQGDSAMYLCASSWTSGADTQYFGPGTRLTVL.

This rearrangement joins TRBV10-3 to TRBJ2-7; 7 bases are shared with TRBD2. The junction had 5 bases not matched to a gene; V was cut back by 4 bases and J by 2 bases. The CDR3 totals 14 residues. CDR1 is ENHRY and CDR2 is SYGVKD in the germline V gene. CDR3 coding DNA: TGTGCCATCAGTGGGGGGGGGAGGACCTACGAGCAGTACTTC. It is translated as CAISGGGRTYEQYF.

This chain uses TRBV5-4 with TRBJ1-1, with a weak D call TRBD1 (6 bases). This CDR3 has 15 residues. Germline V gene lookup returns CDR1 SGHNT and CDR2 YYREEE (reference sequence). The V gene lost 1 base and the J gene lost 1 base, with 11 bases spanning the gap. CDR3 sequence: CASSLRPQGNTEAFF. The DNA of the CDR3 is TGTGCCAGCAGCTTGCGGCCACAGGGGAACACTGAAGCTTTCTTT. The full variable domain, its missing parts supplied by reference TRBV5-4 and TRBJ1-1, is ETGVTQSPTHLIKTRGQQVTLRCSSQSGHNTVSWYQQALGQGPQFIFQYYREEENGRGNFPPRFSGLQFPNYSSELNVNALELDDSALYLCASSLRPQGNTEAFFGQGTRLTVV.

The chain carries TRBV30 and TRBJ2-3; D uncertain. The CDR3 sequence is 12 residues long. Trimming took 2 bases from V and 0 from J, leaving 3 bases between them. Germline V CDR1 and CDR2: GTSNPN, SVGIG (reference sequence). CDR3 region: CAWSYSTDTQYF. The CDR3 DNA sequence: TGTGCCTGGAGTTACAGCACAGATACGCAGTATTTT.

V is TRBV6-5 and J is TRBJ2-1, with TRBD2 identical over 10 bases. CDR3 length: 14 residues. The ends lost 7 bases at V and 4 bases at J; junction bases unmatched: 4. Germline V lookup: CDR1 MNHEY, CDR2 SVGAGI. The DNA for the CDR3 is TGTGCCAGCACTAGCGGGAGTAGATACAATGAGCAGTTCTTC. Translating gives CASTSGSRYNEQFF.

CDR3 nucleotides: TGTGCCTGGAGTACGAGGGGAGGCTACACCTTC. Amino acid sequence: CAWSTRGGYTF. The chain carries TRBV30 and TRBJ1-2; the D gene is possibly TRBD1 (5 bases). Trimming left V 2 bases short and J 8 bases short, with 9 bases between. Germline V CDR1 and CDR2: GTSNPN, SVGIG (reference sequence). CDR3 length equals 11 residues.

The chain employs TRBV29-1 and TRBJ1-5; D perhaps matches TRBD1 (6 bases). CDR3 length: 12 amino acids. The V end lost 4 bases, the J end lost 6 bases, and 10 bases lay between the germline ends. Germline V gene lookup returns CDR1 SQVTM and CDR2 ANQGSEA. The CDR3 DNA sequence: TGCAGCGTTGGCACAGGGCGTCAGCCCCAGCATTTT. Translated: CSVGTGRQPQHF.

The gene calls are TRBV5-4 and TRBJ2-7, with D possibly TRBD2 on 5 matching bases. Deletions cut 0 bases from V and 2 bases from J, with 12 bases between. This CDR3 region has 15 residues. Per germline, CDR1 SGHNT and CDR2 YYREEE (reference sequence). The chain's CDR3 is CASSLGENGAYEQYF. For the CDR3, the DNA is TGTGCCAGCAGCTTGGGGGAAAACGGGGCCTACGAGCAGTACTTC.

V is TRBV10-2 and J is TRBJ1-2, with D unclear. Germline V gene lookup returns CDR1 WSHSY and CDR2 SAAADI. CDR3 length equals 13 residues. V gave up 3 bases and J gave up 4 bases, with 9 bases separating them. The CDR3 coding sequence is TGCGCCAGCAGTGAACGACGGACCTATGGCTACACCTTC. It is translated as CASSERRTYGYTF.

The chain joins TRBV5-6 to TRBJ1-2, with TRBD1 identical over 8 bases. This CDR3 is 14 amino acids long. CDR1 and CDR2 (germline): SGHDT, YYEEEE. V gave up 2 bases and J gave up 8 bases; unmatched junction bases: 8. The DNA for the CDR3 is TGTGCCAGCAGCTTCCCGGACAGGGAGGAAGGCTACACCTTC. As protein: CASSFPDREEGYTF.

In DNA form, the CDR3 reads TGTGCCAGCAGTCCCGGGGCATACAATGAGCAGTTCTTC. Its translation is CASSPGAYNEQFF. The V and J genes are TRBV27 and TRBJ2-1; perhaps D is TRBD1 or TRBD2 (5 bases each). Trimming removed 5 bases at V and 4 bases at J, with 9 bases between. This CDR3 is 13 amino acids long. In germline, CDR1 is MNHEY, CDR2 SMNVEV (reference sequence).

The gene calls are TRBV6-1 and TRBJ1-4, with TRBD1 matching 7 bases. Germline lookup yields CDR1 MNHNS and CDR2 SASEGT. The CDR3 is 14 amino acids. V shed 6 bases and J 4 bases; nucleotides not matched to a gene: 5. The CDR3 sequence is CASRRDSYNEKLFF. The CDR3 DNA is TGTGCCAGCAGGCGGGACAGTTATAATGAAAAACTGTTTTTT.

The CDR3 DNA follows: TGTGCCAGCAGGACTAGCGGGAGTTCGGAGACCCAGTACTTC. This codes for CASRTSGSSETQYF. The rearrangement uses TRBV6-1 and TRBJ2-5, with TRBD2 identical over 12 bases. CDR1 is MNHNS and CDR2 is SASEGT in the germline V gene. The CDR3 runs to 14 residues. V gave up 6 bases and J gave up 5 bases; unmatched junction bases: 4.

The chain couples TRBV18 to TRBJ2-3, with 14 bases aligning to TRBD2. V shed 6 bases and J 10 bases; nucleotides not matched to a gene: 9. The V gene's germline CDR1 is KGHSH and CDR2 LQKENI. The CDR3 covers 15 residues. The CDR3 region has the DNA TGTGCCAGCTCCCCATCCGGGACTAGCGGGAGTGCGCAGTATTTT. The encoded protein is CASSPSGTSGSAQYF.

The chain has TRBV5-6 and TRBJ2-5, with 10 bases fitting TRBD2. From germline, CDR1 is SGHDT and CDR2 YYEEEE. V dropped 0 bases and J dropped 6; count of bases not matched to a gene: 11. This CDR3 comprises 17 residues. This chain's CDR3 is CASSLVGLAGALKTQYF. In DNA, the CDR3 is TGTGCCAGCAGCTTGGTTGGGCTAGCGGGAGCTTTGAAGACCCAGTACTTC.

The gene calls are TRBV1 and TRBJ2-1; the table's TRBD2 call for D was not verified on the DNA. TRBV1 is annotated as a pseudogene. This CDR3 has 17 residues. CDR3 residues: CTSSQGPGLAGDNEQFF. CDR3 sequence (DNA): TGCACCAGCAGCCAAGGCCCGGGACTAGCGGGAGACAATGAGCAGTTCTTC.